A single sample gave rise to the 14 T cell receptor beta chains below, sequenced in a study of cytomegalovirus exposure and HLA in healthy donors. Measured with immunoSEQ multiplex PCR; TCRdb has only the in-frame clones, and not every one. Altogether about 160,000 clones are present, more than 75% being singletons, with the ten largest covering approximately 3.1%. Sequencing was performed on PBMCs. The origin of the receptors is a young man in good health and CMV-seronegative.

The genes are TRBV28 and TRBJ2-7; 8 bases fit TRBD1. Germline loops: CDR1 MDHEN, CDR2 SYDVKM. The CDR3 runs 12 residues. Trimming removed 10 bases from V and 4 bases from J; junction bases left unmatched: 6. The CDR3 loop is CATAGGSYEQYF. The CDR3 DNA reads TGTGCCACCGCAGGGGGCTCGTACGAGCAGTACTTC.

V is TRBV28 and J is TRBJ2-7; tentatively, D is TRBD1 (5 bases). V lost 3 bases and J 0 bases, leaving 9 bases between the germline ends. This CDR3 contains 14 residues. The germline gives CDR1 MDHEN, CDR2 SYDVKM. The CDR3 nucleotides are TGTGCCAGCAGTTTGGACACTTACTCCTACGAGCAGTACTTC. This codes for CASSLDTYSYEQYF.

The chain couples TRBV11-2 to TRBJ2-1; TRBD2 agrees at 7 bases. The CDR3 is made up of 16 amino acids. V shed 5 bases, J shed 4 bases, and the junction held 11 bases outside the gene matches. Germline CDR1 SGHAT, CDR2 FQNNGV. The CDR3 spells CASSPIQSGAYNEQFF. CDR3 sequence (DNA): TGTGCCAGCAGCCCAATCCAGAGCGGGGCTTACAATGAGCAGTTCTTC.

V and J are TRBV29-1 and TRBJ2-5; 13 bases match TRBD2. The germline CDR1 and CDR2 sequences are SQVTM and ANQGSEA. V dropped 2 bases and J dropped 2; count of bases not matched to a gene: 8. This CDR3 comprises 17 residues. The CDR3 reads CSVELSWGLAGQETQYF. For the CDR3, the DNA is TGCAGCGTTGAATTGTCATGGGGACTAGCGGGACAAGAGACCCAGTACTTC.

The V gene is TRBV4-1, the J gene TRBJ1-6, with D perhaps matching TRBD1 (5 bases). The germline V gene encodes CDR1 MGHRA and CDR2 YSYEKL. This CDR3 is 19 amino acids long. Trimming pared 0 bases from V and 0 bases from J, leaving 15 bases between. CDR3 DNA sequence: TGCGCCAGCAGCCAAGATTGGGGGGTGTTAAGCTCCTATAATTCACCCCTCCACTTT. Its translation: CASSQDWGVLSSYNSPLHF.

CDR3 sequence (DNA): TGTGCCAGCACCGAAATAGGGGACAGGGTACGTGGCTACACCTTC. It specifies CASTEIGDRVRGYTF. The chain joins TRBV27 to TRBJ1-2; 9 bases align to TRBD1. J was trimmed by 7 bases and V by 7 bases; bases with no gene match: 13. Germline V gives CDR1 MNHEY, CDR2 SMNVEV (reference sequence). This CDR3 is built from 15 residues.

The rearrangement joins TRBV7-8 to TRBJ1-5, with 9 bases fitting TRBD1. The V and J ends lost 5 bases and 7 bases, in that order; junction bases with no gene match: 6. The length of the CDR3 is 14 residues. Germline-derived CDR1 and CDR2 are SGHVS and FQNEAQ. The CDR3 bases are TGTGCCAGCAGCCCACGGACAGGGGAACAGCCCCAGCATTTT. Amino acid sequence: CASSPRTGEQPQHF.

This clone has only a few counts. This sequence joins TRBV10-1 and TRBJ2-7; perhaps TRBD2 as D (5 bases). V dropped 2 bases and J dropped 3 bases, with 11 bases sitting between them. CDR3 size: 14 residues. Looked up from germline, CDR1 is WNHNN and CDR2 is SYGVQD (reference sequence). The CDR3 is CASSESGNDYEQYF. The CDR3 coding sequence is TGCGCCAGCAGTGAGAGCGGAAACGACTACGAGCAGTACTTC.

The chain is built from TRBV6-6 and TRBJ1-5, with TRBD1 as a possible D gene (6 bases). There are 12 residues in the CDR3. Germline V lookup: CDR1 MNHNY, CDR2 SVGAGI (reference sequence). The V end was cut by 11 bases, the J end by 2 bases, with 10 bases between. The CDR3 loop is CAVGAGNQPQHF. The CDR3 coding sequence is TGTGCCGTGGGGGCTGGCAATCAGCCCCAGCATTTT.

This clone was observed once. The chain combines TRBV27 with TRBJ2-7; 8 bases fit TRBD1. CDR3 length equals 14 residues. Germline V gene data show CDR1 as MNHEY and CDR2 as SMNVEV (reference sequence). After removal of 2 bases from V and 6 bases from J, the junction contained 6 bases not matched to a gene. The CDR3 nucleotides are TGTGCCAGCAGTTTAACAGCAGGGGGCTCCGAGCAGTACGTC. This codes for CASSLTAGGSEQYV.

The V call is TRBV28, the J call TRBJ1-1; TRBD1 might be the D (5 bases). CDR1 MDHEN and CDR2 SYDVKM come from the germline V gene. V lost 1 base to trimming and J lost 0 bases, with 9 bases between them. This CDR3 is built from 15 residues. The CDR3 DNA follows: TGTGCCAGCAGTTTATCGGGGGAGGTGAACACTGAAGCTTTCTTT. This codes for CASSLSGEVNTEAFF.

The gene calls are TRBV2 and TRBJ2-1; TRBD2 matches at 8 bases. Trimming at V came to 1 base and at J to 4 bases, leaving 6 bases not matched to a gene. From germline, CDR1 is SNHLY and CDR2 FYNNEI. This CDR3 spans 16 amino acids. As DNA, the CDR3 is TGTGCCAGCAGTGAAGTTGCGGGGGGCAAATACAATGAGCAGTTCTTC. As protein: CASSEVAGGKYNEQFF.

The chain carries TRBV6-1 and TRBJ2-3; 8 bases agree with TRBD2. Germline V gives CDR1 MNHNS, CDR2 SASEGT. The CDR3 covers 14 residues. Germline trimming cut 10 bases from V and 4 bases from J; bases unmatched to any gene: 10. CDR3 residues: CATIRGLAADTQYF. CDR3 sequence (DNA): TGTGCCACGATAAGAGGACTAGCTGCAGATACGCAGTATTTT.

The chain uses TRBV14 and TRBJ2-7; no firm D call. Germline V CDR1 and CDR2: SGHDN, FVKESK. Trimming pared 4 bases from V and 4 bases from J, leaving 11 bases between. The CDR3 is 13 amino acids. CDR3 in DNA: TGTGCCAGCAGCCGAGTCGTCGGGTACGAGCAGTACTTC. Translating gives CASSRVVGYEQYF.